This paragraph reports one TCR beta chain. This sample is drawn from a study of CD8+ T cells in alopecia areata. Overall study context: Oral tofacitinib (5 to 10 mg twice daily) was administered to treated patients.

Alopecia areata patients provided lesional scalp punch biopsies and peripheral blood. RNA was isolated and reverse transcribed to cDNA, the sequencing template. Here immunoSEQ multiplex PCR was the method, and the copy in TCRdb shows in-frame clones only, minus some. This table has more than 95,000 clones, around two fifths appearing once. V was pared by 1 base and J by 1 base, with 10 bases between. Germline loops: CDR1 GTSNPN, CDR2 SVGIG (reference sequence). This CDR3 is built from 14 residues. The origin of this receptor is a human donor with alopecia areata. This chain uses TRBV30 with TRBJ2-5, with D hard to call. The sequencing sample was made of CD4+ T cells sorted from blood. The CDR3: CAWSGNLIQETQYF. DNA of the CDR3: TGTGCCTGGAGTGGCAACCTTATCCAAGAGACCCAGTACTTC.